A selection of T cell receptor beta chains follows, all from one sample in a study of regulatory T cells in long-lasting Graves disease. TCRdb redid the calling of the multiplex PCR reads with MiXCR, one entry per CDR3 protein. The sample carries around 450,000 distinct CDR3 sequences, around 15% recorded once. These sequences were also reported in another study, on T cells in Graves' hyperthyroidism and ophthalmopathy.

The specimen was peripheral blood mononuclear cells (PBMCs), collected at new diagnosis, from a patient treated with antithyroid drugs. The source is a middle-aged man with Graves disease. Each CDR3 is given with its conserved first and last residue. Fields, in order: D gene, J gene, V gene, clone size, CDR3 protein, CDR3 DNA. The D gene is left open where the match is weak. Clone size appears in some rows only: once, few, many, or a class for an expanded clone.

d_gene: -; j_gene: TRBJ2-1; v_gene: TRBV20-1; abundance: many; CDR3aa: CSARDGWRDPNNEQFF; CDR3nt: TGCAGTGCTAGAGATGGTTGGCGGGACCCAAACAATGAGCAGTTCTTC
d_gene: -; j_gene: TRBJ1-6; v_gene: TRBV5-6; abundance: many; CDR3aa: CASSHLRDTSFSYNSPLHF; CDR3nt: TGTGCCAGCAGCCATCTTCGGGACACCTCCTTCTCCTATAATTCACCCCTCCACTTT
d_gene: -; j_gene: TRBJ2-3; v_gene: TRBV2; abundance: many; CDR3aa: CASSDRQNRDTQYF; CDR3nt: TGTGCCAGCAGTGATCGCCAAAACCGTGATACGCAGTATTTT
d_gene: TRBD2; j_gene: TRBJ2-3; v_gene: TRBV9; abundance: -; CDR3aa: CASSVDSGRTDTQYF; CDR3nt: TGTGCCAGCAGCGTAGATAGCGGGAGGACAGATACGCAGTATTTT
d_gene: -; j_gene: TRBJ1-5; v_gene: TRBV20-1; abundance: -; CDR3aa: CSVGVRVGNQPQHF; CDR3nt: TGCAGTGTTGGGGTGAGGGTAGGCAATCAGCCCCAGCATTTT
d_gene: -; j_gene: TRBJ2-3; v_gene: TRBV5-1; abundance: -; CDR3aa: CASSLGAVLADTQYF; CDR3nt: TGCGCCAGCAGCTTGGGGGCGGTCTTAGCAGATACGCAGTATTTT
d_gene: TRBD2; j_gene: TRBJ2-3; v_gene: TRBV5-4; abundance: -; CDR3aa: CASSQRTSGTSTDTQYF; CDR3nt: TGCGCCAGCAGCCAGCGGACTAGCGGGACTAGCACAGATACGCAGTATTTT
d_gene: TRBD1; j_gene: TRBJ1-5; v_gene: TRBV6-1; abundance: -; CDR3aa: CASRKDRGSNQPQHF; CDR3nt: TGTGCCAGCAGGAAGGACAGGGGAAGCAATCAGCCCCAGCATTTT
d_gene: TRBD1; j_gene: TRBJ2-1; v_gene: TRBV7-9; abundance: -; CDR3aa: CASSGRQGSSYNEQFF; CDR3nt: TGTGCCAGCAGCGGAAGACAGGGGAGCTCCTACAATGAGCAGTTCTTC
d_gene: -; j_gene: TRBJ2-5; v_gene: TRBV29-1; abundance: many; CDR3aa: CSVGGLGGETQYF; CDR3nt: TGCAGCGTTGGCGGGTTGGGCGGAGAGACCCAGTACTTC
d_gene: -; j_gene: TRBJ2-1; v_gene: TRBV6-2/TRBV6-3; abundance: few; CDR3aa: CASSYSLGDEQFF; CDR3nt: TGTGCCAGCAGTTACTCATTGGGGGATGAGCAGTTCTTC
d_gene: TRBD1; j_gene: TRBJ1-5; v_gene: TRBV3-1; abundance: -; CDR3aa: CASSPNRGNQPQHF; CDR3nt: TGTGCCAGCAGCCCTAACAGGGGGAATCAGCCCCAGCATTTT
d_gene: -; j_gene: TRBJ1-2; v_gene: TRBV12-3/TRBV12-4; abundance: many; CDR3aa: CASSLEGIEGYTF; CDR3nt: TGTGCCAGCAGTTTAGAGGGTATTGAAGGCTACACCTTC
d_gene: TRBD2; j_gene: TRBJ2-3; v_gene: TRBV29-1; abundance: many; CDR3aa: CSVRDTGGPRDTQYF; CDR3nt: TGCAGCGTTCGAGATACGGGAGGGCCCCGGGATACGCAGTATTTT
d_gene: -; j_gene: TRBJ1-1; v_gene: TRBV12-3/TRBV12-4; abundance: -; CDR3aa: CASTLEGWNTEAFF; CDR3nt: TGTGCCAGCACCCTGGAGGGGTGGAACACTGAAGCTTTCTTT
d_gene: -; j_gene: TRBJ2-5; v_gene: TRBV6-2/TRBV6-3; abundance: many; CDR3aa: CASSYSSGFQETQYF; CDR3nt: TGTGCCAGCAGTTACTCGAGTGGGTTCCAAGAGACCCAGTACTTC
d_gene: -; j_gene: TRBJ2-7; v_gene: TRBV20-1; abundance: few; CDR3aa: CSASGMTVSYEQYF; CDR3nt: TGCAGTGCTAGTGGTATGACGGTATCATACGAGCAGTACTTC
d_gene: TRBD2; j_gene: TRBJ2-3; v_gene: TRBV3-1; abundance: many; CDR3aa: CASISSGSTDTQYF; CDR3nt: TGTGCCAGCATTTCTAGCGGCAGCACAGATACGCAGTATTTT
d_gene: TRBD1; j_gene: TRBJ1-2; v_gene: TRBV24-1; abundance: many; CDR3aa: CATSDAGQEGNYGYTF; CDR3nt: TGTGCCACCAGTGATGCGGGACAGGAGGGTAACTATGGCTACACCTTC
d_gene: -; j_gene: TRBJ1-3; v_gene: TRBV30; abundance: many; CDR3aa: CAWNRDSGNTIYF; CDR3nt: TGTGCCTGGAATAGGGATTCTGGAAACACCATATATTTT
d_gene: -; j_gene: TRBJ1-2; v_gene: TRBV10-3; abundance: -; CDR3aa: CAISEIDSSFYGYTF; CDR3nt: TGTGCCATCAGTGAGATAGACAGCTCCTTCTATGGCTACACCTTC
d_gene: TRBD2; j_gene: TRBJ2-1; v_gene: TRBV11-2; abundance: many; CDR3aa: CASSLTRTSATYNEQFF; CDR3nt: TGTGCCAGCAGCTTAACGCGGACTAGTGCGACCTACAATGAGCAGTTCTTC
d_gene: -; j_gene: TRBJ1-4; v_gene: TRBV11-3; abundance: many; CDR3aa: CASSLEAGKLFF; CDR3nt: TGTGCCAGCAGCTTAGAGGCTGGAAAACTGTTTTTT
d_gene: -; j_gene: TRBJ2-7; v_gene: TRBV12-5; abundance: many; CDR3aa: CASGLFSSYEQYF; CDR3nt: TGTGCTAGTGGGCTCTTCAGCTCCTACGAGCAGTACTTC
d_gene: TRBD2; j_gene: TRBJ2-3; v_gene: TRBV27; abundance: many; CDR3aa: CASRIAGVGPDTQYF; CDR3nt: TGTGCCAGCAGGATAGCGGGAGTTGGGCCAGATACGCAGTATTTT
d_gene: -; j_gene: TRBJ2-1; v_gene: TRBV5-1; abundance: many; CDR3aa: CASSGAVYNEQFF; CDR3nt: TGCGCCAGCAGCGGAGCGGTATACAATGAGCAGTTCTTC
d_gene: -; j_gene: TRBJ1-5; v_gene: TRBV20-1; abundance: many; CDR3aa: CSASLNQGSSNQPQHF; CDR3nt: TGCAGTGCTAGCCTAAATCAGGGTTCCAGCAATCAGCCCCAGCATTTT
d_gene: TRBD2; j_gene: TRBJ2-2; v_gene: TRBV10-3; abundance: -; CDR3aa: CAISGASGSFGTGELFF; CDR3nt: TGTGCCATCAGTGGGGCTAGCGGGAGTTTTGGCACCGGGGAGCTGTTTTTT
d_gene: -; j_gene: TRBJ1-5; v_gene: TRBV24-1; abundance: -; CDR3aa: CATSDLGGPNQPQHF; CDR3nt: TGTGCCACCAGTGATTTAGGGGGGCCCAATCAGCCCCAGCATTTT
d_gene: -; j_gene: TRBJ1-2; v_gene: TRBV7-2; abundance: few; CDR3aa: CASSSAGPYYGYTF; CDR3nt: TGTGCCAGCAGCTCCGCAGGCCCCTACTATGGCTACACCTTC
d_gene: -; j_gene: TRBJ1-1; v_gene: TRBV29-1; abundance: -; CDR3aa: CSIRGGNTEAFF; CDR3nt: TGCAGTATCCGGGGTGGGAACACTGAAGCTTTCTTT
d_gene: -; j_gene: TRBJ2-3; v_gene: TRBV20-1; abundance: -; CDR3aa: CSAQRGAPTDTQYF; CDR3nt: TGCAGTGCCCAAAGGGGGGCGCCCACAGATACGCAGTATTTT
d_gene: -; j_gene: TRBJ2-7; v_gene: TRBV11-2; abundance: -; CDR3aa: CASSLIQGVEQYF; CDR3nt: TGTGCCAGCAGCTTAATACAGGGCGTGGAGCAGTACTTC
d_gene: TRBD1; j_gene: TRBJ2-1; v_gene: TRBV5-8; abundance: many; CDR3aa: CASSRRGTGADNEQFF; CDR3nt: TGTGCCAGCAGCCGAAGAGGGACAGGGGCCGACAATGAGCAGTTCTTC
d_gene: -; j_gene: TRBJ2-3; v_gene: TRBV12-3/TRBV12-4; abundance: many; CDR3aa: CASSLGRVTDTQYF; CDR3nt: TGTGCCAGCAGTTTAGGCCGGGTTACAGATACGCAGTATTTT
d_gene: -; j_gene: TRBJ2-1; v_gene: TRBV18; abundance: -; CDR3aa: CASSPPEGTGWFF; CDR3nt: TGTGCCAGCTCACCACCGGAGGGAACCGGATGGTTCTTC
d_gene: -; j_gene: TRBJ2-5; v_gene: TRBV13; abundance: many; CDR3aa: CASSLGYEETQYF; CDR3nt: TGTGCCAGCAGCTTAGGGTATGAAGAGACCCAGTACTTC
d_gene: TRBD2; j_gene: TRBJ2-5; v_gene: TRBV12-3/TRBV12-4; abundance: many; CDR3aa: CASSLRLAEVQETQYF; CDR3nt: TGTGCCAGCAGTTTGCGACTAGCGGAAGTACAAGAGACCCAGTACTTC
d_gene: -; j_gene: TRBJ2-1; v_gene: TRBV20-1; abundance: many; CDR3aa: CSARERGLNNNEQFF; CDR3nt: TGCAGTGCTAGAGAGCGGGGGCTCAATAACAATGAGCAGTTCTTC
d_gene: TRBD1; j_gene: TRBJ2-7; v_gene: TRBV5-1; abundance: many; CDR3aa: CASSSLGQGAYEQYF; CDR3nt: TGTGCCAGCAGCTCACTGGGACAGGGGGCCTACGAGCAGTACTTC
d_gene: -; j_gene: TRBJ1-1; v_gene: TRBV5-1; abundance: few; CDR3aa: CASSSGGMNTEAFF; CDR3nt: TGTGCCAGCAGCTCGGGAGGGATGAACACTGAAGCTTTCTTT
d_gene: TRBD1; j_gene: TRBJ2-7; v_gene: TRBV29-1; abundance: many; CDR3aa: CSVPGQGTYEQYF; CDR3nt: TGCAGCGTTCCGGGACAGGGGACCTACGAGCAGTACTTC
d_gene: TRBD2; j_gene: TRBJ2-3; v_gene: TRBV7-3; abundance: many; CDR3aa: CASSLTAGDGDTQYF; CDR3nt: TGTGCCAGCAGCTTAACAGCGGGAGACGGAGATACGCAGTATTTT
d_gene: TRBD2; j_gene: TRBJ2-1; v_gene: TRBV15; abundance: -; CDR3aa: CATSREEALPGGEQFF; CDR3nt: TGTGCCACCAGCAGAGAGGAGGCCCTCCCGGGAGGGGAGCAGTTCTTC
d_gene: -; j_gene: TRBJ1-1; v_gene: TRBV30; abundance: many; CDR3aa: CAWSTGMNTEAFF; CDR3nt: TGTGCCTGGAGTACAGGGATGAACACTGAAGCTTTCTTT
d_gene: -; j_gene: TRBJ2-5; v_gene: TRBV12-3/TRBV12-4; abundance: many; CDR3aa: CASSPFGETQYF; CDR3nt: TGTGCCAGCAGTCCATTTGGGGAGACCCAGTACTTC
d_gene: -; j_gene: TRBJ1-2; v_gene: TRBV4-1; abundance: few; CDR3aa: CASSPSGGVYGYTF; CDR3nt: TGCGCCAGCAGCCCCTCGGGAGGGGTTTATGGCTACACCTTC
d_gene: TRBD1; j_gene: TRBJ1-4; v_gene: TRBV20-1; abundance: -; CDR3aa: CSARDRGQEKLFF; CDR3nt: TGCAGTGCCCGGGACAGGGGGCAGGAAAAACTGTTTTTT
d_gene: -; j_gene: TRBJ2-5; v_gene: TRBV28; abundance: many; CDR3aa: CASSSAGFRETQYF; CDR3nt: TGTGCCAGCAGTTCCGCCGGGTTCAGGGAGACCCAGTACTTC
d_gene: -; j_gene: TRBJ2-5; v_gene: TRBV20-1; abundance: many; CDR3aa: CSAYGTAQETQYF; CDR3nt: TGCAGTGCCTATGGGACGGCCCAAGAGACCCAGTACTTC
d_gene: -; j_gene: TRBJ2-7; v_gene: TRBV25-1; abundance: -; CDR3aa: CASSKGLNYEQYF; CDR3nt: TGTGCCAGCAGTAAGGGACTGAACTACGAGCAGTACTTC